This TCR beta chain was captured by sequencing in a study of regulatory T cells in long-lasting Graves disease. Time point described: newly diagnosed GD, antithyroid drugs for less than 3 months. Construction of the TCR library relied on RNA isolated from PBMCs. CDR3 regions were amplified by Arm-PCR using iRepertoire HTBI primers to build TCR beta libraries. One entry per CDR3 protein, called by TCRdb with MiXCR from the multiplex PCR reads. The sample has about 460,000 distinct CDR3 sequences; 12% to 15% are singletons. V was clipped by 2 bases and J by 5 bases; unmatched bases: 3. The CDR3 loop spans 14 amino acids. Germline CDR1 and CDR2: MDHEN and SYDVKM. This clonotype was seen ten or more times. This same sample was also part of a study on T cells in Graves' hyperthyroidism and ophthalmopathy.

This chain joins TRBV28 and TRBJ1-2, with 9 bases that match TRBD1. The TCR sequence derives from a woman aged 50 to 65 with Graves disease. This specimen was peripheral blood mononuclear cells (PBMCs), taken at new diagnosis, from a patient treated with antithyroid drugs. CDR3 amino acids: CASSLRDRVYGYTF. CDR3 in DNA: TGTGCCAGCAGTTTAAGGGACAGGGTTTATGGCTACACCTTC.